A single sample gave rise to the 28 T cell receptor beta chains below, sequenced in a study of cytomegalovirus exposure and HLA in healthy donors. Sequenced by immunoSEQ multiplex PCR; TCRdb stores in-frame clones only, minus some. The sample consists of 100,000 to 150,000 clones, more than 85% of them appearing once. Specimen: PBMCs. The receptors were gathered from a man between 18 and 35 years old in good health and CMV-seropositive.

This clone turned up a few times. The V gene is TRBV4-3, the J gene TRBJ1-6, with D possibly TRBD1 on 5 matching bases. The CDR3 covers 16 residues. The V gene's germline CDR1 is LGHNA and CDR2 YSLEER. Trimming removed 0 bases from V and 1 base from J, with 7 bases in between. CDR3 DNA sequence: TGCGCCAGCAGCCAAGAAAAGGGGTCCTATAATTCACCCCTCCACTTT. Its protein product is CASSQEKGSYNSPLHF.

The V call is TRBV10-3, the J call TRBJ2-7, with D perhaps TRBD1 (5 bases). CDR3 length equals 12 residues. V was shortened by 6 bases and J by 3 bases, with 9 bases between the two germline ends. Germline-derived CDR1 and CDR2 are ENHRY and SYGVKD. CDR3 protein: CAIRGPGYEQYF. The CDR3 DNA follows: TGTGCCATCAGGGGGCCGGGCTACGAGCAGTACTTC.

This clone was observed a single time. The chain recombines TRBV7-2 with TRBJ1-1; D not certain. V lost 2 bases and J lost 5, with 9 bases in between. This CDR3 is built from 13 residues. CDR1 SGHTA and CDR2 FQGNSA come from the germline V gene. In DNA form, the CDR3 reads TGTGCCAGCAGCTTAATTGAGTCAACTGAAGCTTTCTTT. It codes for CASSLIESTEAFF.

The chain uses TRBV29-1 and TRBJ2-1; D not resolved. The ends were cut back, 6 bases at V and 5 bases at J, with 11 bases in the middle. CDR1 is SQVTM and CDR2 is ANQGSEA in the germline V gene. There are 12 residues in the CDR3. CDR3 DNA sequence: TGCAGCGTCGAACAATACAACAATGAGCAGTTCTTC. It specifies CSVEQYNNEQFF.

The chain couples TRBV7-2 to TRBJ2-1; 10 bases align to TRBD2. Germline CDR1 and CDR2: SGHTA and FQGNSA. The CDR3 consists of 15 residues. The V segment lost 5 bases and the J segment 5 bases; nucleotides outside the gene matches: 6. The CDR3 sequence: CASSPRLAGDNEQFF. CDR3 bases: TGTGCCAGCAGCCCGAGGCTAGCGGGGGACAATGAGCAGTTCTTC. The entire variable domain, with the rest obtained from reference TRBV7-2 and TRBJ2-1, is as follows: GAGVSQSPSNKVTEKGKDVELRCDPISGHTALYWYRQSLGQGLEFLIYFQGNSAPDKSGLPSDRFSAERTGGSVSTLTIQRTQQEDSAVYLCASSPRLAGDNEQFFGPGTRLTVL.

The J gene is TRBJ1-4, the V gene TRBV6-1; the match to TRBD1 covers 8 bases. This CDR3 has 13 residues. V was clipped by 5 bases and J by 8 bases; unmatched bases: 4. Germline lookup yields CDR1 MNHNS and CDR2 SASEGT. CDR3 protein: CASSTGQGEKLFF. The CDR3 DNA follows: TGTGCCAGCAGTACCGGACAGGGAGAAAAACTGTTTTTT.

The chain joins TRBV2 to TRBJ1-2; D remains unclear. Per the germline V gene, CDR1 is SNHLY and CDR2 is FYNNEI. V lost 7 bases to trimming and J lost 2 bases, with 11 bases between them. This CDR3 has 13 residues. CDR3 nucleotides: TGTGCCAGCATTCGTATGACAAACTATGGCTACACCTTC. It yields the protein CASIRMTNYGYTF.

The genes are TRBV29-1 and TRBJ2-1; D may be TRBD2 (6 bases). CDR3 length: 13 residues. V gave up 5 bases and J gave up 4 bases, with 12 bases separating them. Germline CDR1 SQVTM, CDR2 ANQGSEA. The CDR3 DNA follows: TGCAGCGTTAGGGAGGATGGGTACAATGAGCAGTTCTTC. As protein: CSVREDGYNEQFF.

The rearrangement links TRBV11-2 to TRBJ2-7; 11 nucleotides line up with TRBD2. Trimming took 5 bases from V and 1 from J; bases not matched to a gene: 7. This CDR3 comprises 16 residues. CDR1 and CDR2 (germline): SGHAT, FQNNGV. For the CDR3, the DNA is TGTGCCAGCAGCGCCGTTAGCGGGGGGGCTTCCTACGAGCAGTACTTC. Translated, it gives CASSAVSGGASYEQYF. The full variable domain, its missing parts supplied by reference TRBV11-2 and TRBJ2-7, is EAGVAQSPRYKIIEKRQSVAFWCNPISGHATLYWYQQILGQGPKLLIQFQNNGVVDDSQLPKDRFSAERLKGVDSTLKIQPAKLEDSAVYLCASSAVSGGASYEQYFGPGTRLTVT.

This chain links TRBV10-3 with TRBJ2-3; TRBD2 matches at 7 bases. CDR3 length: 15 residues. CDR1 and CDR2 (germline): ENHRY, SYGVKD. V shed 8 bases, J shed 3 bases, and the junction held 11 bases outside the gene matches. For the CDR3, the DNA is TGTGCCATCTCATGGAACACCGGGAGGACAGATACGCAGTATTTT. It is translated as CAISWNTGRTDTQYF.

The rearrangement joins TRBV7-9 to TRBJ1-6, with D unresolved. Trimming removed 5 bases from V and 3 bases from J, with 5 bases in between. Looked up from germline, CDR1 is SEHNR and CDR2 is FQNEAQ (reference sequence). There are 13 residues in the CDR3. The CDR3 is CASSSGYNSPLHF. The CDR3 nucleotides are TGTGCCAGCAGCAGCGGCTATAATTCACCCCTCCACTTT.

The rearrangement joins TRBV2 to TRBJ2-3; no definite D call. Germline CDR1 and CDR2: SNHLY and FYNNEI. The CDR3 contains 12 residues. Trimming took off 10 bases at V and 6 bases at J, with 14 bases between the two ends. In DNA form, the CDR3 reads TGTGCCACCAAACCTCCCGGGGATACGCAGTATTTT. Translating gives CATKPPGDTQYF.

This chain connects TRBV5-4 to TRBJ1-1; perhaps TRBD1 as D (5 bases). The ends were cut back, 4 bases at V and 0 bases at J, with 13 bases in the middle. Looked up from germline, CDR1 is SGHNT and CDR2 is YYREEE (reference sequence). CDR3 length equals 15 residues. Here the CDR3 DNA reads TGTGCCAGCAGCCCCCCTGGGGCTTTGAACACTGAAGCTTTCTTT. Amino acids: CASSPPGALNTEAFF.

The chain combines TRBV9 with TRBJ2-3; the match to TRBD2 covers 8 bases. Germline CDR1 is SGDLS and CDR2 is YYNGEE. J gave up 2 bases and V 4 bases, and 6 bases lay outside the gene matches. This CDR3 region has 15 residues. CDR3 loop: CASSNRGGVTDTQYF. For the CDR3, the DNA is TGTGCCAGCAGCAATCGGGGGGGCGTCACAGATACGCAGTATTTT. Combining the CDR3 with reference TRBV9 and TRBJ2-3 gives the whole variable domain DSGVTQTPKHLITATGQRVTLRCSPRSGDLSVYWYQQSLDQGLQFLIQYYNGEERAKGNILERFSAQQFPDLHSELNLSSLELGDSALYFCASSNRGGVTDTQYFGPGTRLTVL.

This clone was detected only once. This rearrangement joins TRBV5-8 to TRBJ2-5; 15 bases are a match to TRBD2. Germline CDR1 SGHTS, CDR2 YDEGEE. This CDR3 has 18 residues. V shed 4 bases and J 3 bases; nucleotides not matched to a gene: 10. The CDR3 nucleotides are TGTGCCAGCAGCCCCGGGACTAGCGGGGGGATAACCGAAGAGACCCAGTACTTC. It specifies CASSPGTSGGITEETQYF.

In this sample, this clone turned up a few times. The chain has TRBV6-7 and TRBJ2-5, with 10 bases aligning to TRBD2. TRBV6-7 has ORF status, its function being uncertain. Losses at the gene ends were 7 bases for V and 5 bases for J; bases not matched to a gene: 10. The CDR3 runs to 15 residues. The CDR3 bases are TGTGCCAGCAATACACCGGGACTAGCGTGTGAGACCCAGTACTTC. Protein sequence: CASNTPGLACETQYF.

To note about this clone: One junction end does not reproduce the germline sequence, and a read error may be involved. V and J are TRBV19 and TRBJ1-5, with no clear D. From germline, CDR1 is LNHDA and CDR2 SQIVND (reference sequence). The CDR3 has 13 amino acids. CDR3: CASSVGENRPQHF. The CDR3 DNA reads TGTGCCAGTAGTGTCGGGGAGAATCGGCCCCAGCATTTT. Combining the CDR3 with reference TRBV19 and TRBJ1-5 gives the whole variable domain DGGITQSPKYLFRKEGQNVTLSCEQNLNHDAMYWYRQDPGQGLRLIYYSQIVNDFQKGDIAEGYSVSREKKESFPLTVTSAQKNPTAFYLCASSVGENRPQHFGDGTRLSIL.

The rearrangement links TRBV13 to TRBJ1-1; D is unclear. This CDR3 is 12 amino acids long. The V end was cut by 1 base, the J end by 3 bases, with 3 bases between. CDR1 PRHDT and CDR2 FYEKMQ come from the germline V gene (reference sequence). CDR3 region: CASSLVDTEAFF. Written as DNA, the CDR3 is TGTGCCAGCAGCTTAGTCGACACTGAAGCTTTCTTT.

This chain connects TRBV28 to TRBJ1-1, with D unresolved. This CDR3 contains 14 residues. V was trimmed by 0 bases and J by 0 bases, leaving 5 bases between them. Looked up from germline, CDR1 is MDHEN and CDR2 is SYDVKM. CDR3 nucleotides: TGTGCCAGCAGTTTATGGCAGATGAACACTGAAGCTTTCTTT. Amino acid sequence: CASSLWQMNTEAFF.

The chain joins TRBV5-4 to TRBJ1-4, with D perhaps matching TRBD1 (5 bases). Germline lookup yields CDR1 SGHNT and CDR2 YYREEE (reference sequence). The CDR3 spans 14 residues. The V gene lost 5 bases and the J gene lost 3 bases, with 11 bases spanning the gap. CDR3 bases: TGTGCCAGCAGGGAGGGGCTGGCTAATGAAAAACTGTTTTTT. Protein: CASREGLANEKLFF.

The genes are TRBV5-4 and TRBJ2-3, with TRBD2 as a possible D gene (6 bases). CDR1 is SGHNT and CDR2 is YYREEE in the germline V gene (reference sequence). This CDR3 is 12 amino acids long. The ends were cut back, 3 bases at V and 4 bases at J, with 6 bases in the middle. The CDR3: CASSWGADTQYF. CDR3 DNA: TGTGCCAGCAGCTGGGGGGCAGATACGCAGTATTTT.

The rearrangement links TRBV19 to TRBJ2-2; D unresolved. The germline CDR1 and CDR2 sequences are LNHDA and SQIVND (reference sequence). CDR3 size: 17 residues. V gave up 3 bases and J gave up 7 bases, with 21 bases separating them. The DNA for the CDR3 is TGTGCCAGTAGTATGACGGAGAGTTCTGCTTCTGGCGGGGAGCTGTTTTTT. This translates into CASSMTESSASGGELFF.

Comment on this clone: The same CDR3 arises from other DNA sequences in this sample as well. The CDR3 here is CASSLERTGTGGYTF. The CDR3 bases are TGTGCCAGCAGCTTAGAGAGGACAGGGACTGGTGGCTACACCTTC. The V and J genes are TRBV7-9 and TRBJ1-2; 8 bases align to TRBD1. This CDR3 has 15 amino acids. CDR1 and CDR2 (germline): SEHNR, FQNEAQ (reference sequence). Trimming removed 1 base from V and 7 bases from J; junction bases left unmatched: 8.

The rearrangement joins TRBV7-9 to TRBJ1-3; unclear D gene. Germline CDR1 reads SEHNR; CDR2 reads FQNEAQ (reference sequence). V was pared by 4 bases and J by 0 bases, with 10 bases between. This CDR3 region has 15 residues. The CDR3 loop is CASSSLTGSGNTIYF. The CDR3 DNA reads TGTGCCAGCAGCTCCCTGACTGGCTCTGGAAACACCATATATTTT.

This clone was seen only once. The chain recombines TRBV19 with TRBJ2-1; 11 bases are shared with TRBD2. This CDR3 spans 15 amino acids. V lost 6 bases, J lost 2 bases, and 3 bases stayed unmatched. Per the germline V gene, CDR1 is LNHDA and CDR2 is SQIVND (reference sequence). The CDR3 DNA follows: TGTGCCAGTAGCCCGACTAGCGGGGCCTACAATGAGCAGTTCTTC. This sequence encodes CASSPTSGAYNEQFF.

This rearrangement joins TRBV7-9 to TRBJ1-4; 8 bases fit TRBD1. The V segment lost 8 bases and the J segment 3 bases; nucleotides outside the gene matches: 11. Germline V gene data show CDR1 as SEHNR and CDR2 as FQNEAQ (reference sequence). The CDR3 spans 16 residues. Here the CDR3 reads CASGERQGRANEKLFF. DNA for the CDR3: TGTGCCAGCGGCGAACGACAGGGGCGTGCTAATGAAAAACTGTTTTTT. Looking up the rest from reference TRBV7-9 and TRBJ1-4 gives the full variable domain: DTGVSQNPRHKITKRGQNVTFRCDPISEHNRLYWYRQTLGQGPEFLTYFQNEAQLEKSRLLSDRFSAERPKGSFSTLEIQRTEQGDSAMYLCASGERQGRANEKLFFGSGTQLSVL.

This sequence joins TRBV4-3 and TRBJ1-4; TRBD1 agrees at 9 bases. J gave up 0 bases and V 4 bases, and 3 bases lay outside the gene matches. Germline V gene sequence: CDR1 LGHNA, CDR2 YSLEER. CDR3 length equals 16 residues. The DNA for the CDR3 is TGCGCCAGCAGCCGGGGGACAGGGACAACTAATGAAAAACTGTTTTTT. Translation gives CASSRGTGTTNEKLFF.

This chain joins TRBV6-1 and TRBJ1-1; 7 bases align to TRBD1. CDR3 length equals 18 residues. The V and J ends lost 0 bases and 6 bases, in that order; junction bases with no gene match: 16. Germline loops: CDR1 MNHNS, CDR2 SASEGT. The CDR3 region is CASSEARGPPFSVSEAFF. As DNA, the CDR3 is TGTGCCAGCAGTGAAGCAAGGGGGCCGCCTTTCTCCGTCTCTGAAGCTTTCTTT.